The 26 T cell receptor beta chains presented below share a single source sample, sequenced in a study of patients and donors after allogeneic stem cell transplantation. Each CDR3 protein gets one entry after TCRdb re-called the RT-PCR reads with MiXCR. The profile shows 310 or so distinct CDR3 sequences, more than 0.85% of them singletons. Source material: blood, either unsorted or a sorted T cell fraction (not recorded which). These receptors were collected from a human donor who was either an allogeneic HSCT recipient or a stem cell or donor lymphocyte infusion donor (not recorded which). It is not recorded whose cells these are; they may come from a transplant donor.

This clonotype counts as large. The chain links TRBV7-9 to TRBJ2-3; D possibly corresponds to TRBD1 (5 bases). Trimming took 0 bases from V and 0 from J, leaving 13 bases between them. This CDR3 comprises 17 residues. Germline lookup yields CDR1 SEHNR and CDR2 FQNEAQ (reference sequence). CDR3 DNA: TGTGCCAGCAGCTTAGCCCTTCAAGGGGCAAGCACAGATACGCAGTATTTT. Protein: CASSLALQGASTDTQYF.

By sample share, this clonotype is large. The J gene is TRBJ1-5, the V gene TRBV6-2 or TRBV6-3; D not certain. The V and J ends lost 6 bases and 7 bases respectively, with 19 bases between them. CDR3 length: 15 amino acids. The germline CDR1 and CDR2 sequences are MNHEY and SVGEGT. The CDR3 is CASSQIGPTRQPQHF. CDR3 nucleotides: TGTGCCAGCAGCCAAATCGGGCCAACGAGGCAGCCCCAGCATTTT.

Within the sample, this clonotype is medium-sized. The chain uses TRBV4-2 and TRBJ2-2, with TRBD2 as a possible D gene (5 bases). CDR3 length: 15 residues. Trimming removed 0 bases from V and 2 bases from J, with 7 bases in between. The germline gives CDR1 LGHNA, CDR2 YNFKEQ. CDR3 sequence reads: CASSQEEGNTGELFF. The CDR3 DNA follows: TGTGCCAGCAGCCAAGAAGAGGGAAACACCGGGGAGCTGTTTTTT.

This clonotype is medium-sized (0.01 to 0.1%) within its sample. The CDR3 bases are TGTGCCAGCAGCTTAGGCACCGGGACAGGGTCCCTGGGTGGCTACACCTTC. Its translation: CASSLGTGTGSLGGYTF. The chain couples TRBV11-2 to TRBJ1-2, with 9 bases lining up with TRBD1. Per germline, CDR1 SGHAT and CDR2 FQNNGV. J was trimmed by 7 bases and V by 1 base; bases with no gene match: 13. The CDR3 is 17 amino acids.

By share of the sample, this clonotype is hyperexpanded (1% or more). The chain has TRBV20-1 and TRBJ2-1; the D is unclear. Between the trimmed V and J ends, which lost 0 bases and 4 bases, there was a span of 7 bases. The germline V gene has CDR1 DFQATT and CDR2 SNEGSKA (reference sequence). This CDR3 region has 13 residues. This chain's CDR3 is CSARDSLYNEQFF. In DNA form, the CDR3 reads TGCAGTGCTAGAGATTCATTGTACAATGAGCAGTTCTTC.

In its sample, this clonotype ranks as medium-sized. The genes are TRBV28 and TRBJ1-5; D is possibly TRBD1 (5 bases). The CDR3 is 14 residues long. The V end was cut by 5 bases, the J end by 6 bases, with 14 bases between. CDR1 MDHEN and CDR2 SYDVKM come from the germline V gene. CDR3 loop: CASSPLREGQPQHF. DNA for the CDR3: TGTGCCAGCAGTCCCCTCAGGGAAGGTCAGCCCCAGCATTTT.

This clonotype is large within its sample. DNA for the CDR3: TGTGCCAGCAGTTTTTTAGGGGCGCTAAATAGCAATCAGCCCCAGCATTTT. Translated: CASSFLGALNSNQPQHF. The V and J genes are TRBV12-3 or TRBV12-4 and TRBJ1-5; TRBD1 is a possible D gene (5 bases). The CDR3 has 17 amino acids. With 3 bases removed from V and 0 bases from J, the gap between germline ends came to 15 bases.

This clonotype is large within its sample. The chain is built from TRBV27 and TRBJ2-2; possibly TRBD1 for D (6 bases). Germline CDR1 reads MNHEY; CDR2 reads SMNVEV (reference sequence). The CDR3 is 14 amino acids. Trimming left V 6 bases short and J 5 bases short, with 13 bases between. The CDR3 coding sequence is TGTGCCAGCAGCCTCCCAGGGGAGACCGGGGAGCTGTTTTTT. This gives the protein CASSLPGETGELFF.

By sample fraction, this clonotype is large. V is TRBV27 and J is TRBJ1-1, with 8 bases aligning to TRBD1. Trimming at V came to 5 bases and at J to 9 bases, leaving 17 bases not matched to a gene. There are 16 residues in the CDR3. CDR1 and CDR2 from the germline V gene are MNHEY and SMNVEV (reference sequence). CDR3 DNA sequence: TGTGCCAGCAGTCCCCACCTCGGACAGGGCCTCCTCAAAGCTTTCTTT. Its translation is CASSPHLGQGLLKAFF.

This clonotype qualifies as medium-sized (0.01 to 0.1%). The rearrangement joins TRBV5-1 to TRBJ1-2; 7 positions agree with TRBD1. The CDR3 has 13 residues. After removal of 5 bases from V and 7 bases from J, the junction contained 8 bases not matched to a gene. Germline assignment: CDR1 SGHRS and CDR2 YFSETQ. DNA for the CDR3: TGCGCCAGCAGAGAGGAGGGGGCACGTGGCTACACCTTC. Translation: CASREEGARGYTF.

This clonotype is labeled as large. This rearrangement joins TRBV6-6 to TRBJ1-5; D is unclear. There are 13 residues in the CDR3. The germline gives CDR1 MNHNY, CDR2 SVGAGI (reference sequence). The V end lost 2 bases, the J end lost 6 bases, and 8 bases lay between the germline ends. This chain's CDR3 is CASSYGVPQPQHF. CDR3 nucleotide sequence: TGTGCCAGCAGTTACGGGGTGCCTCAGCCCCAGCATTTT.

This clonotype is medium-sized. The rearrangement uses TRBV5-1 and TRBJ2-3; possible D gene TRBD1, 5 bases. Germline V gene sequence: CDR1 SGHRS, CDR2 YFSETQ. The CDR3 contains 15 residues. The V and J ends lost 3 bases and 2 bases respectively, with 13 bases between them. This chain's CDR3 is CASSSYDSLTDTQYF. DNA of the CDR3: TGCGCCAGCAGCTCCTACGACAGCCTCACAGATACGCAGTATTTT.

This clonotype qualifies as medium-sized. V is TRBV4-2 and J is TRBJ2-1, with 7 bases matching TRBD2. Germline assignment: CDR1 LGHNA and CDR2 YNFKEQ. This CDR3 has 16 amino acids. The V gene end was trimmed by 1 base and the J gene end by 0 bases; junction bases not matched to a gene: 3. The CDR3 bases are TGTGCCAGCAGCCAAGTAAGCGGGGTCTCCTACAATGAGCAGTTCTTC. Its translation is CASSQVSGVSYNEQFF.

Within the sample, this clonotype is medium-sized. This rearrangement joins TRBV5-1 to TRBJ2-7, with TRBD1 matching 7 bases. Looked up from germline, CDR1 is SGHRS and CDR2 is YFSETQ. V was clipped by 3 bases and J by 3 bases; unmatched bases: 9. The CDR3 loop spans 15 amino acids. DNA for the CDR3: TGCGCCAGCAGCTCGTACATGGGACAGAACTACGAGCAGTACTTC. It specifies CASSSYMGQNYEQYF.

This clonotype counts as hyperexpanded. This chain connects TRBV6-6 to TRBJ2-1; 10 bases are a match to TRBD1. V shed 4 bases and J 5 bases; nucleotides not matched to a gene: 5. CDR1 and CDR2 from the germline V gene are MNHNY and SVGAGI (reference sequence). The CDR3 has 15 residues. The CDR3 loop is CASSFNGQGDNEQFF. The CDR3 nucleotides are TGTGCCAGCAGTTTTAACGGACAGGGGGACAATGAGCAGTTCTTC.

By sample share, this clonotype is large (0.1 to 1%). The V and J genes are TRBV2 and TRBJ1-1; D is perhaps TRBD1 (5 bases). Deletions cut 3 bases from V and 4 bases from J, with 12 bases between. This CDR3 region has 14 residues. In germline, CDR1 is SNHLY, CDR2 FYNNEI. The DNA for the CDR3 is TGTGCCAGCAGTGATGGGACTTGGGGCACTGAAGCTTTCTTT. Its translation is CASSDGTWGTEAFF.

Sample share makes this clonotype large. The chain employs TRBV24-1 and TRBJ2-2, with D possibly being TRBD1 or TRBD2 (5 bases each). CDR3 length equals 16 residues. V was shortened by 3 bases and J by 4 bases, with 14 bases between the two germline ends. CDR1 KGHDR and CDR2 SFDVKD come from the germline V gene. The CDR3, as DNA: TGTGCCACCAGTGATCCCGGGACGGGAACCACCGGGGAGCTGTTTTTT. This translates into CATSDPGTGTTGELFF.

This clonotype counts as medium-sized. This may arise from a read error, as a much more abundant clone is one base away. This chain links TRBV28 with TRBJ1-1; no definite D call. The CDR3 sequence is 9 residues long. CDR1 MDHEN and CDR2 SYDVKM come from the germline V gene. The V end was cut by 9 bases, the J end by 7 bases, with 6 bases between. The CDR3 loop is CARGDEAFF. CDR3 in DNA: TGTGCCAGGGGCGATGAAGCTTTCTTT.

This clonotype is judged hyperexpanded (1% or more). The chain recombines TRBV11-2 with TRBJ2-1, with D hard to call. The CDR3 is 13 amino acids. Germline V CDR1 and CDR2: SGHAT, FQNNGV. V shed 3 bases and J shed 6 bases, with 9 bases lying between them. The CDR3 sequence is CASSFSGVNEQFF. In DNA, the CDR3 is TGTGCCAGCAGCTTCTCTGGCGTCAATGAGCAGTTCTTC.

In its sample, this clonotype is medium-sized (0.01 to 0.1%). The chain employs TRBV5-1 and TRBJ1-3; no firm D call. The germline V gene has CDR1 SGHRS and CDR2 YFSETQ. V lost 4 bases and J lost 2, with 16 bases in between. The CDR3 spans 16 residues. As DNA, the CDR3 is TGCGCCAGCAGCCCTCCCGAGGGCACGGCTGGAAACACCATATATTTT. It encodes CASSPPEGTAGNTIYF.

By proportion, this clonotype is medium-sized. The chain couples TRBV9 to TRBJ2-1; TRBD2 agrees at 9 bases. J gave up 4 bases and V 0 bases, and 5 bases lay outside the gene matches. The CDR3 contains 16 residues. Germline lookup yields CDR1 SGDLS and CDR2 YYNGEE. CDR3 nucleotides: TGTGCCAGCAGCGTAGTAAGCGGGGGGTTTTACAATGAGCAGTTCTTC. Its translation: CASSVVSGGFYNEQFF.

In its sample, this clonotype is medium-sized. The chain combines TRBV3-1 with TRBJ2-1, with TRBD1 identical over 7 bases. The CDR3 has 14 amino acids. Trimming took 4 bases from V and 7 from J; bases not matched to a gene: 7. Germline V gene lookup returns CDR1 LGHDT and CDR2 YNNKEL (reference sequence). The CDR3 loop reads CASSLAARGNEQFF. In nucleotides, the CDR3 is TGTGCCAGCAGCCTCGCCGCCAGGGGGAATGAGCAGTTCTTC.

This clonotype is categorized as medium-sized. The chain combines TRBV5-4 with TRBJ1-6; TRBD1 is a possible D gene (5 bases). CDR3 length equals 15 residues. Per germline, CDR1 SGHNT and CDR2 YYREEE (reference sequence). Between the trimmed V and J ends, which lost 2 bases and 9 bases, there was a span of 15 bases. The CDR3 protein is CASSLSGTQTSPLHF. In DNA, the CDR3 is TGTGCCAGCAGCTTATCCGGGACCCAGACTTCACCCCTCCACTTT.

This clonotype is large. CDR3 residues: CAWSVDTEAFF. Written as DNA, the CDR3 is TGTGCCTGGAGTGTGGACACTGAAGCTTTCTTT. The chain is built from TRBV30 and TRBJ1-1; D is unresolved. Germline V gene sequence: CDR1 GTSNPN, CDR2 SVGIG (reference sequence). The CDR3 extends over 11 amino acids. Trimming removed 0 bases from V and 3 bases from J, with 2 bases in between.

Within the sample, this clonotype is medium-sized. This sequence joins TRBV5-1 and TRBJ2-5; no definite D call. Between the trimmed V and J ends, which lost 0 bases and 5 bases, there was a span of 17 bases. Germline V CDR1 and CDR2: SGHRS, YFSETQ. The CDR3 contains 16 residues. CDR3 in DNA: TGCGCCAGCAGCTTGGTCCCACATATGGAGAGGGAGACCCAGTACTTC. Amino acids: CASSLVPHMERETQYF.

This clonotype is large in the sample. The chain has TRBV27 and TRBJ2-1, with TRBD1 identical over 7 bases. With 6 bases clipped from V and 0 bases from J, the junction kept 8 bases outside the gene matches. The V gene's germline CDR1 is MNHEY and CDR2 SMNVEV (reference sequence). The CDR3 is made up of 16 amino acids. The DNA for the CDR3 is TGTGCCAGCAGCATACAGGGGTTGAGCTCCTACAATGAGCAGTTCTTC. Amino acid sequence: CASSIQGLSSYNEQFF.